Included here is one T cell receptor beta chain sequence, with context. This clonotype was seen ten or more times. The target of this receptor is not known. There are no base qualities to consult, and no much larger clone falls within one base. This sample's time point label indicates: longitudinal time-point 1 (baseline). Unsorted PBMC libraries were generated from 2 million PBMCs stored in RNAlater at -80 °C until RNA extraction. Multiple sclerosis patients were enrolled in a US clinical protocol evaluating disease progression by magnetic resonance imaging. Peripheral blood was subjected to Ficoll-Hypaque density gradient centrifugation to isolate PBMCs, which were then cryopreserved in liquid nitrogen. The germline V gene (reference sequence) supplies CDR1 WNHNN and CDR2 SYGVQD. The CDR3 measures 13 amino acids from cysteine to phenylalanine. The DNA shown is the 39-base CDR3, in frame from base 1. The junction shows trimming of 8 bases on V and 2 bases on J, and the gene matches do not reach 4 bases of it.

The record originates from a study of neurological immune-mediated disorders (dated by TCRdb to about 2019). A note on the overall study: Of the approximately 34 multiple sclerosis patients, some 30 had relapsing-remitting MS and 3 had secondary progressive MS. The approximately 100 TCR-beta libraries included longitudinal samples, technical triplicates and paired sorted CD4+ and CD8+ T-cell subsets alongside PBMC samples. The cohort was made up of 68 subjects, consisting of roughly 14 HAM/TSP patients, about 34 multiple sclerosis patients and 20 healthy controls. Longitudinal HAM/TSP and healthy donors were sampled at 3 time-points each (about 3-40 month intervals). Using UMI-based sequencing, the study compared peripheral blood TCR-beta repertoires from patients with HTLV-I-associated myelopathy (HAM/TSP), patients with multiple sclerosis, and healthy controls. General study outcomes and caveats: Phylogenetic analysis grouped repertoires from 18 of 34 MS patients into a cluster of related CDR3 sequences, suggesting a possible repertoire-level signature. No identical CDR3 amino acid sequences were found to be shared among expanded clones across subjects, suggesting that TCR-beta repertoires were private in all groups. TCR clonal expansion was greatest in HAM/TSP patients and smallest in MS patients, who ranked below even healthy controls. No association of the MS cluster with clinical or MRI features was observed, and the need for larger cohorts was stated by the authors.

cDNA synthesis used template-switch 5'RACE with a primer carrying a 10-nucleotide random unique molecular identifier tagging each TCR transcript. Each sequencing run produced over 170 million TCR-beta sequences covering 15-18 subjects. Total RNA was extracted with the RNeasy kit. The KAPA Real-time Library Amplification kit was used to amplify TCR-beta VDJ regions with primers for the TCR constant region and the 5'RACE anchor. Sample indexes and Illumina adaptors were added in a first PCR, and a second PCR then increased library yield. The roughly 650 bp TCR product was size-selected on a 2% E-gel SizeSelection system after Ampure bead purification. Before pooling, libraries had their quality checked on a Bioanalyzer, their concentration measured with Qubit, and their quantity determined with the Kapa Library Quantification kit. Libraries were sequenced paired-end 2 x 150 bp on an Illumina HiSeq 2500. To increase sequence diversity, roughly 24-32% phiX was spiked into each library pool. Concerning the study's data processing: The quality-filtered reads were processed with the UMI-based MiGEC pipeline, whose error correction step removed more than 80% of the raw TCR sequences. VDJ genes were aligned to IMGT germline references, and each clonotype was defined by a unique CDR3 amino acid sequence together with V-J genes. Clonal expansion, Shannon diversity and CDR3 relatedness (CalcPairwiseDistances, ClusterSamples) were evaluated with VDJtools, and phylogenetic trees were built with CLCbio workbench. Expanded clones were defined as having at least 8 unique UMIs, based on coefficient-of-variation modelling across technical triplicates. In TCRdb, the public reads were trimmed at Q25 with fastp and aligned with MiXCR, with productive beta chains retained. Merged by CDR3 protein, the rows form single entries marked with the most common genes and DNA. TCRdb's processing, not the study's, gives the V and J calls here. Recorded for this sample are some 37,000 distinct CDR3 sequences; under 4% of them occurred a single time. The ten largest account for roughly 8.2% of the sample.

The chain uses TRBV10-1 and TRBJ2-7, and TRBD2 matches 9 of the central bases. The receptor was isolated from a woman aged 55 to 70 with multiple sclerosis. Sequencing input: PBMCs. The CDR3 reads as follows: CASGSGGPYEQYF. The DNA is as follows: TGCGCCAGCGGTAGCGGGGGCCCCTACGAGCAGTACTTC.